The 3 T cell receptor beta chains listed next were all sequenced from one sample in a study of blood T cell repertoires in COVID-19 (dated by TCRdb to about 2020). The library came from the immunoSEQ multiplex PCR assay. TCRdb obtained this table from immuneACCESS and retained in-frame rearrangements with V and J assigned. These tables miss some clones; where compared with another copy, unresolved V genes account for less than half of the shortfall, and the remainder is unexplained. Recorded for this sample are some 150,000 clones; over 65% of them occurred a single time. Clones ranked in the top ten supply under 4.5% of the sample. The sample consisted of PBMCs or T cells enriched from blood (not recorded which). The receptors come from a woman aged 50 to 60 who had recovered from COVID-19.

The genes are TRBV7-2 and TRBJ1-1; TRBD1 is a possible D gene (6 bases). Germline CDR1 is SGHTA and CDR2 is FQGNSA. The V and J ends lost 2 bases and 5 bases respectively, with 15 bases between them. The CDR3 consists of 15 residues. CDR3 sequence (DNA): TGTGCCAGCAGCTTAAATTTGCGGACAGAGACTGAAGCTTTCTTT. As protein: CASSLNLRTETEAFF.

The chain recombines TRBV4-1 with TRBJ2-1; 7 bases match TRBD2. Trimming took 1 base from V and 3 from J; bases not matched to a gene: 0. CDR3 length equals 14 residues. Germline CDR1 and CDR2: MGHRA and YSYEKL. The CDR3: CASSQGTSYNEQFF. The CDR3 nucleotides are TGCGCCAGCAGCCAAGGGACTAGCTACAATGAGCAGTTCTTC.

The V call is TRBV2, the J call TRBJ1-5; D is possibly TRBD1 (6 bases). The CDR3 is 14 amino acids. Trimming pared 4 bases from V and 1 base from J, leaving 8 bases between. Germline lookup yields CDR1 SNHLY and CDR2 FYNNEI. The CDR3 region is CASSGTGSNQPQHF. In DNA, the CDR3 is TGTGCCAGCAGTGGTACAGGGAGCAATCAGCCCCAGCATTTT.